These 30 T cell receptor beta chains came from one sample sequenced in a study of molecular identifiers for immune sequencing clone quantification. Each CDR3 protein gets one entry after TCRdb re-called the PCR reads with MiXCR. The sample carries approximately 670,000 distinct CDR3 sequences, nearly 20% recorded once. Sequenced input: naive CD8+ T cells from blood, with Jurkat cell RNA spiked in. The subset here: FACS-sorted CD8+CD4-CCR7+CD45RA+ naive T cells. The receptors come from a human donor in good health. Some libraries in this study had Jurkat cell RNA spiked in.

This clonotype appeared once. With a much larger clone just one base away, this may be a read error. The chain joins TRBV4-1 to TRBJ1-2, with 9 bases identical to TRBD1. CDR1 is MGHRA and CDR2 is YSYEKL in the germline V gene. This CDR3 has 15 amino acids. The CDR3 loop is CTSSQDAGQGYGYTF. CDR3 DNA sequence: TGCACCAGCAGCCAAGATGCGGGACAGGGATATGGCTACACCTTC.

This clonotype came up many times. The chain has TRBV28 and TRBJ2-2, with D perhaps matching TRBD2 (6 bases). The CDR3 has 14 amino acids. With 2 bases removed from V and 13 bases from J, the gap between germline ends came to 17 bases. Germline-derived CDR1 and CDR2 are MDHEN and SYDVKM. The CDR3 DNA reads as TGTGCCAGCAGTTTAGTGGAGGCGGGGTATTGGCTGTTTTTT. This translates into CASSLVEAGYWLFF.

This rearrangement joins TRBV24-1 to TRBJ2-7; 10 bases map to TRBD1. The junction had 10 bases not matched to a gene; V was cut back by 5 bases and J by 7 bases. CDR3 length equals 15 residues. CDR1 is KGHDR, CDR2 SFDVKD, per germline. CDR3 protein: CATSAPGQGISEQYF. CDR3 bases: TGTGCCACCAGTGCTCCGGGACAGGGGATTAGTGAGCAGTACTTC.

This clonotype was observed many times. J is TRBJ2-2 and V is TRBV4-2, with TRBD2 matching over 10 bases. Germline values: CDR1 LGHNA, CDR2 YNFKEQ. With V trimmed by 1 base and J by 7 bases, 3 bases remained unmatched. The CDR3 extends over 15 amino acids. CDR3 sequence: CASSQALAGDGELFF. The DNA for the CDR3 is TGTGCCAGCAGCCAAGCGCTAGCGGGAGACGGGGAGCTGTTTTTT.

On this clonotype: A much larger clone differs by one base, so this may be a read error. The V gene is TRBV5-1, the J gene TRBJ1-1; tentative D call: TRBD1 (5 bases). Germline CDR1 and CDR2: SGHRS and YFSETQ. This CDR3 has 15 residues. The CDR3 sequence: CASSWTGLMNTEALF. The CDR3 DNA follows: TGCGCCAGCAGCTGGACGGGACTGATGAACACTGAAGCTCTCTTT.

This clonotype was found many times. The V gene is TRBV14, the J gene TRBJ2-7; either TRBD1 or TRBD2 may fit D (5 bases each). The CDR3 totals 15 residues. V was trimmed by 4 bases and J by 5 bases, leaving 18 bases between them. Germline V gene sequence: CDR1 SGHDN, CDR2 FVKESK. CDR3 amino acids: CASSLGTVAGHEQYF. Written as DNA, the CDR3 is TGTGCCAGCAGCCTAGGGACCGTCGCCGGTCACGAGCAGTACTTC.

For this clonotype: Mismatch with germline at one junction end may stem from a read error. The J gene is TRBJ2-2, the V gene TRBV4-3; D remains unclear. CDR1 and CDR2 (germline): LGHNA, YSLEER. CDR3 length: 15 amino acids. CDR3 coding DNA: TGCGCCAGCAGCCAAGAACCTAAGAACGCCGGGGAGCTGTTTTTT. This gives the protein CASSQEPKNAGELFF.

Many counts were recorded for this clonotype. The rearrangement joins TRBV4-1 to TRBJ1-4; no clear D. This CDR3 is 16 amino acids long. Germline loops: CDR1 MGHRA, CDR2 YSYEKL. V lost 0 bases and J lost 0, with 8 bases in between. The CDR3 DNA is TGCGCCAGCAGCCAAGATCCAGATACAACTAATGAAAAACTGTTTTTT. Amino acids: CASSQDPDTTNEKLFF.

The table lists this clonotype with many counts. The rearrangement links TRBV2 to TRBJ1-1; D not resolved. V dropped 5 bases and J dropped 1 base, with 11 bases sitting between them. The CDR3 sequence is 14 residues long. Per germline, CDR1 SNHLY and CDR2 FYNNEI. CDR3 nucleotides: TGTGCCAGCAGTTCTCCACTTCAGAACACTGAAGCTTTCTTT. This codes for CASSSPLQNTEAFF.

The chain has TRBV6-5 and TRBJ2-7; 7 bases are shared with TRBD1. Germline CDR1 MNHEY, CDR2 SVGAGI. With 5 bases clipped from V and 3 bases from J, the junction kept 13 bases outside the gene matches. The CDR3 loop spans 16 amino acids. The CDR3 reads CASSPESTGLVYEQYF. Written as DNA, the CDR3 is TGTGCCAGCAGTCCCGAGTCGACAGGGCTGGTCTACGAGCAGTACTTC.

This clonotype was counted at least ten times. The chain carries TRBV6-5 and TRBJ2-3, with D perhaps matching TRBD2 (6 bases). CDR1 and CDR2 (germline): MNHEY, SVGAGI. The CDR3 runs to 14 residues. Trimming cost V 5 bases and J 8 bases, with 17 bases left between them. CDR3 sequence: CASSPGAGQGTQYF. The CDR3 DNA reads TGTGCCAGCAGTCCAGGTGCGGGGCAGGGTACGCAGTATTTT.

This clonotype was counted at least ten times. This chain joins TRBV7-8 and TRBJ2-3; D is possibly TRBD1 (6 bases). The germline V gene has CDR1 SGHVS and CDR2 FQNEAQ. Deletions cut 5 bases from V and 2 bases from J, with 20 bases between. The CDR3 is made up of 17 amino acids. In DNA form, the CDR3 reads TGTGCCAGCAGCCTTGGTGCAGGGGTTGGAGTCACAGATACGCAGTATTTT. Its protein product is CASSLGAGVGVTDTQYF.

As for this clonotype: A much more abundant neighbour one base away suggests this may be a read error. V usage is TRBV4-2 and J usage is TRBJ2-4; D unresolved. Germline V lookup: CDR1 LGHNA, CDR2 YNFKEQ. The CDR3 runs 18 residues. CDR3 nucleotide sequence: TGTGCCGGCAGCCAAGATACGACGGCCCGAGCACTAAAAAACATTCAGTACTTC. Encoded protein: CAGSQDTTARALKNIQYF.

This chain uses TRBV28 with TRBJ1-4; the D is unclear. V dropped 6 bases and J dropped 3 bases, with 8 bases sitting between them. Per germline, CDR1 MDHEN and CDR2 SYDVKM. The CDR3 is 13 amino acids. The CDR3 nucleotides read TGTGCCAGCAGAGGTCAGCCTAATGAAAAACTGTTTTTT. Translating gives CASRGQPNEKLFF.

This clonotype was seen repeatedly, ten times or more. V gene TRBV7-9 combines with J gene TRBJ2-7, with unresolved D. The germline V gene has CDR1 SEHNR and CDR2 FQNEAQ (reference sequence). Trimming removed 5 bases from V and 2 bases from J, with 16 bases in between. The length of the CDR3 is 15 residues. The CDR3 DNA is TGTGCCAGCAGCCCCCAGTTACATGGGCCCTACGAGCAGTACTTC. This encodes CASSPQLHGPYEQYF.

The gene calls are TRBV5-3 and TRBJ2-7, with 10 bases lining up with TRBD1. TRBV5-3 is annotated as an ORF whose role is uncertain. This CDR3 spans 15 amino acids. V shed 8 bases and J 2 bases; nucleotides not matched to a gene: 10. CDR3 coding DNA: TGTGCCAGCAGCGAATCCGGGACAGGGGCCTACGAGCAGTACTTC. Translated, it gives CASSESGTGAYEQYF.

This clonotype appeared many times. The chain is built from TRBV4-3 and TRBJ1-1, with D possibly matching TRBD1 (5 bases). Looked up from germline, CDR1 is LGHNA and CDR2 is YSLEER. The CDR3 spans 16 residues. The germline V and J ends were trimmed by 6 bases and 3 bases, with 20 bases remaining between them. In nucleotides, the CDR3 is TGCGCCAGCAGGGCTGGGGTGCGGGGGACGGACACTGAAGCTTTCTTT. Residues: CASRAGVRGTDTEAFF.

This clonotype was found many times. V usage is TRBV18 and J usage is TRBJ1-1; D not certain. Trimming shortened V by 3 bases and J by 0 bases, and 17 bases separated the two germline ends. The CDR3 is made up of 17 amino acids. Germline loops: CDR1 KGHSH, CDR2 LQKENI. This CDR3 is CASSPGPSVNLNTEAFF. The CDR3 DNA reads TGTGCCAGCTCACCTGGGCCGTCAGTCAACCTGAACACTGAAGCTTTCTTT.

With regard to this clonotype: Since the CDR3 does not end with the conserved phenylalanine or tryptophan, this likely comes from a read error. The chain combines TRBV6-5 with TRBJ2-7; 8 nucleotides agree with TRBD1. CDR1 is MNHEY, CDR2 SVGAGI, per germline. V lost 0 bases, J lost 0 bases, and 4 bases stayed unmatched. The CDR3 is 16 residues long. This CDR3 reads CASSYSRQGHSYEQYL. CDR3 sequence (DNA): TGTGCCAGCAGTTACTCTCGACAGGGGCACTCCTACGAGCAGTACCTC.

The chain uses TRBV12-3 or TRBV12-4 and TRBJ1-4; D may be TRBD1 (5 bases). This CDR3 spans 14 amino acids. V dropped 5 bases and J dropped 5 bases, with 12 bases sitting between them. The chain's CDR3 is CASSNRDRNEKLFF. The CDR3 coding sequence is TGTGCCAGCAGTAACCGGGACCGGAATGAAAAACTGTTTTTT.

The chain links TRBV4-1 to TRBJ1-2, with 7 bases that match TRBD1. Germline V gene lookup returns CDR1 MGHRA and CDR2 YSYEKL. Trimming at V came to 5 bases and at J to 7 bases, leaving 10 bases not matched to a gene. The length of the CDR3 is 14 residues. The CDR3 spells CASSIRQGLGGYTF. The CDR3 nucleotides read TGCGCCAGCAGCATCAGACAGGGCCTTGGTGGCTACACCTTC.

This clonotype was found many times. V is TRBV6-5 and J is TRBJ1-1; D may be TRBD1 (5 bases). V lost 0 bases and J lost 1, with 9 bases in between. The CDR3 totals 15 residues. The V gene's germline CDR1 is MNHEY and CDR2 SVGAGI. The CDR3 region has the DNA TGTGCCAGCAGTTACTCGAGGGGCTCGAACACTGAAGCTTTCTTT. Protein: CASSYSRGSNTEAFF.

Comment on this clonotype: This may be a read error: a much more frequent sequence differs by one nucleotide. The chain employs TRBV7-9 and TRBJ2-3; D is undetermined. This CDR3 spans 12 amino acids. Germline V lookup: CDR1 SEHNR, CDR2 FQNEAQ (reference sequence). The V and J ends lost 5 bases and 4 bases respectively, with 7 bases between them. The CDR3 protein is CASSRDADTQYF. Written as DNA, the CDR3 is TGTGCCAGCAGCAGAGACGCAGATACGCAGTATTTT. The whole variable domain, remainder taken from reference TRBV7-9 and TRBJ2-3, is DTGVSQNPRHKITKRGQNVTFRCDPISEHNRLYWYRQTLGQGPEFLTYFQNEAQLEKSRLLSDRFSAERPKGSFSTLEIQRTEQGDSAMYLCASSRDADTQYFGPGTRLTVL.

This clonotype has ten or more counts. CDR3 in DNA: TGTGCCAGCAGCCCTGACAGCAGGAGCTCCTACGAGCAGTACTTC. This encodes CASSPDSRSSYEQYF. V is TRBV12-3 or TRBV12-4 and J is TRBJ2-7; D is possibly TRBD1 (5 bases). V shed 6 bases and J shed 0 bases, with 15 bases lying between them. The CDR3 has 15 amino acids.

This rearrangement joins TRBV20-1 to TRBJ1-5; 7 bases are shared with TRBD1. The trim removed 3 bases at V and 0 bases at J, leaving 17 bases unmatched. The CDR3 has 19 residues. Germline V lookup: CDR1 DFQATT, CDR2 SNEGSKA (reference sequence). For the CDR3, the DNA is TGCAGTGCTAGGACCACCACACAAAGACAGGGTTATAGCAATCAGCCCCAGCATTTT. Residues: CSARTTTQRQGYSNQPQHF.

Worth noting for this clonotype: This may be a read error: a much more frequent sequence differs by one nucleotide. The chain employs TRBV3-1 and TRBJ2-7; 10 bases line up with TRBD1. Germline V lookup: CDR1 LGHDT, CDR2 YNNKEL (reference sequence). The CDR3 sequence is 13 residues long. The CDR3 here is CASEGQGPYERYF. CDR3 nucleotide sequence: TGTGCCAGCGAGGGACAGGGGCCCTACGAGCGGTACTTC.

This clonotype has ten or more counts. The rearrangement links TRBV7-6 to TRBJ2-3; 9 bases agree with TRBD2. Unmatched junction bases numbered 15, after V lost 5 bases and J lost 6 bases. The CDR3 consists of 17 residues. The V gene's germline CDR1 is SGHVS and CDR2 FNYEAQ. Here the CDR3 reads CASSPIHGGRVIDTQYF. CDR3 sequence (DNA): TGTGCCAGCAGCCCGATACATGGCGGGAGGGTCATCGATACGCAGTATTTT. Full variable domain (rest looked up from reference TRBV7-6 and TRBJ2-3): GAGVSQSPRYKVTKRGQDVALRCDPISGHVSLYWYRQALGQGPEFLTYFNYEAQQDKSGLPNDRFSAERPEGSISTLTIQRTEQRDSAMYRCASSPIHGGRVIDTQYFGPGTRLTVL.

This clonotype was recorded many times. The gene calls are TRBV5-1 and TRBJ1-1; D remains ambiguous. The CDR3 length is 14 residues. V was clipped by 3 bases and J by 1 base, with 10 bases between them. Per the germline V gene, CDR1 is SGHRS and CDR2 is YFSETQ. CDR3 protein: CASSYGSGNTEAFF. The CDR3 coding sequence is TGCGCCAGCAGCTATGGATCGGGGAACACTGAAGCTTTCTTT. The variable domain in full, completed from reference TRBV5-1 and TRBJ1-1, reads KAGVTQTPRYLIKTRGQQVTLSCSPISGHRSVSWYQQTPGQGLQFLFEYFSETQRNKGNFPGRFSGRQFSNSRSEMNVSTLELGDSALYLCASSYGSGNTEAFFGQGTRLTVV.

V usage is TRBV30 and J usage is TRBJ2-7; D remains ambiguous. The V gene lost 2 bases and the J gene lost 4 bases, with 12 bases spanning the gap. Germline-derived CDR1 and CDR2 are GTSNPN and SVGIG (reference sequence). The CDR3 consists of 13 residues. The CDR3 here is CAWSLPYSYEQYF. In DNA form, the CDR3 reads TGTGCCTGGAGTCTACCATATTCTTACGAGCAGTACTTC.

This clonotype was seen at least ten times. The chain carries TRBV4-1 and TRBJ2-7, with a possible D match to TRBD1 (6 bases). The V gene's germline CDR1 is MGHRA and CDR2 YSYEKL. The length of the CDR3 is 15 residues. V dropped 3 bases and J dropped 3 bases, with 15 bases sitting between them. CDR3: CASSHHREGGYEQYF. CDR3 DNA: TGCGCCAGCAGCCACCACAGGGAAGGAGGCTACGAGCAGTACTTC.